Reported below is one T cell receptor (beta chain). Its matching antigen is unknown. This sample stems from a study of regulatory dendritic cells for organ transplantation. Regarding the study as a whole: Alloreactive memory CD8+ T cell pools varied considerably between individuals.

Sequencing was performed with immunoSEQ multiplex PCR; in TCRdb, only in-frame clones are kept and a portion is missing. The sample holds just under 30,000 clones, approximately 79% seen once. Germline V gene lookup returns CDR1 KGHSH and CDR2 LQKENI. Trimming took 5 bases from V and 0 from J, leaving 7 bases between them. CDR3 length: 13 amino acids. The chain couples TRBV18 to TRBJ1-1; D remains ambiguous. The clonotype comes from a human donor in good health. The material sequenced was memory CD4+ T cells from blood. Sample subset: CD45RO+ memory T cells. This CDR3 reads CASSMAVNTEAFF. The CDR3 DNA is TGTGCCAGCTCAATGGCGGTGAACACTGAAGCTTTCTTT.